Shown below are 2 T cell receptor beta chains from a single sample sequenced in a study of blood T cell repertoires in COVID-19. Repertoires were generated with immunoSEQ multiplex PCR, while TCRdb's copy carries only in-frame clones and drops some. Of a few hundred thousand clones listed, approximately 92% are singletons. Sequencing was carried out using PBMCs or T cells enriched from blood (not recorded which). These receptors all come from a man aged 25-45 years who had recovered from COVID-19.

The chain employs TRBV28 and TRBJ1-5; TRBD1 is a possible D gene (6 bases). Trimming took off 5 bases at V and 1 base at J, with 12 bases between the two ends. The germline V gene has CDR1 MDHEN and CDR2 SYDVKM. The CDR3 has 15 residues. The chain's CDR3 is CASSTGGASNQPQHF. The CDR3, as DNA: TGTGCCAGCAGTACGGGGGGGGCCAGCAATCAGCCCCAGCATTTT.

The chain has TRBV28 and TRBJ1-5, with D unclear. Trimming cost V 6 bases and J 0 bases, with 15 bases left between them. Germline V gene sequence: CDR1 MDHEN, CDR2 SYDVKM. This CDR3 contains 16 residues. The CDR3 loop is CASSRPADYSNQPQHF. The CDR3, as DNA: TGTGCCAGCAGCCGACCCGCAGACTATAGCAATCAGCCCCAGCATTTT.